A few counts support the clone carrying this T cell receptor beta chain. Its antigen remains unidentified. The sample carries other DNA sequences with the same CDR3. The sample belongs to a study of shared clonotypes between healthy human individuals. The input for sorted-subset replicate PCRs was around 200 ng DNA, approximately 30,000 T cell genomes. The data were produced by immunoSEQ multiplex PCR, yet TCRdb's version contains in-frame clones alone and is incomplete. This table has roughly 2.5 million clones, 90% to 95% appearing once. Regarding the study as a whole: Larger estimated richness was generally recorded for naive subsets relative to memory subsets. The sampled material consisted only of blood, and tissue repertoires are likely to differ.

The V and J ends lost 6 bases and 8 bases respectively, with 7 bases between them. This CDR3 region has 11 residues. CDR1 SNHLY and CDR2 FYNNEI come from the germline V gene. Sample: naive CD4+ T cells sorted from blood. Sample subset: CD45RA+ positively selected. This clonotype was obtained from a man between 18 and 35 years old in good health. The chain employs TRBV2 and TRBJ1-4; D unresolved. Here the CDR3 reads CASRSREKLFF. The CDR3 region has the DNA TGTGCCAGCAGGAGTAGGGAAAAACTGTTTTTT.